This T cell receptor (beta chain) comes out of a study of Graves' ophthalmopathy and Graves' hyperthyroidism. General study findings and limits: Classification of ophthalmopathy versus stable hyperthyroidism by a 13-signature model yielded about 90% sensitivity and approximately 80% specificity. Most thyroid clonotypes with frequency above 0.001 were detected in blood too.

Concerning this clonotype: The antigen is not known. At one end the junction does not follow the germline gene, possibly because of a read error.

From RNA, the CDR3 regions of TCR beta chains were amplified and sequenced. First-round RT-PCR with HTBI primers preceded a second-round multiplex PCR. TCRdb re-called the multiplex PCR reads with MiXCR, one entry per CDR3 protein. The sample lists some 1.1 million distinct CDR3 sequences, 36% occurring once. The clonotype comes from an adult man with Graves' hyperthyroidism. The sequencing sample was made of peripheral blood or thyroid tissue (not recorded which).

CDR3 nucleotides: TGCGCCAGCAGCCATTCAAACAGGGGCAATCAGCCCCAGCATTTT. Encoded protein: CASSHSNRGNQPQHF. This rearrangement joins TRBV2 to TRBJ1-5; D is perhaps TRBD1 (6 bases). CDR3 length: 15 amino acids. Germline V gene data show CDR1 as SNHLY and CDR2 as FYNNEI.